This TCR beta chain was found in a study of human T cells and chemical hapten exposure. Germline CDR1 and CDR2: SGHAT and FQNNGV. The CDR3 loop spans 14 amino acids. The ends were cut back, 5 bases at V and 3 bases at J, with 11 bases in the middle. Each CDR3 protein gets one entry after TCRdb re-called the RACE reads with MiXCR. The sample consists of approximately 71,000 distinct CDR3 sequences, roughly 9.2% of them appearing once. Time point defined: patch test 1, 2 weeks after DPC sensitization. Treatment here: therapeutic diphenylcyclopropenone sensitization with weekly scalp DPC. This TCR derives from a woman between 40 and 50 years old with alopecia areata. Some clones in this sample may be carry-over from other donors' samples. Source: whole blood, taken in connection with sensitization to the hapten diphenylcyclopropenone (DPC). The chain links TRBV11-2 to TRBJ2-1; D gene unclear. CDR3 protein: CASSPSGLYNEQFF. CDR3 nucleotides: TGTGCCAGCAGCCCGTCAGGCCTCTACAATGAGCAGTTCTTC.